A selection of T cell receptor beta chains follows, all from one sample in a study of beta chain features in type 1 diabetes. Some clones are missing from TCRdb's copy, which holds only in-frame ones; the method was immunoSEQ multiplex PCR. The top ten clones hold approximately 0.022% of a sample with approximately 730,000 clones, about an eighth of them seen once. Sample: naive CD4+ T cells from blood. These receptors originate from a man aged 18 to 29 with type 1 diabetes. Each CDR3 is given with its conserved first and last residue. The order of the fields is D gene, clone size, J gene, V gene, CDR3 DNA, CDR3 protein. The D gene is left open where the match is weak. Clone size is stated in some rows and not others, as once, few, many or a class when expanded.

d_call: NA
clone_size: few
j_call: TRBJ2-6
v_call: TRBV19
cdr3_nt: TGTGCCAGTACGACGGTGGGGGCCAACGTCCTGACTTTC
cdr3_aa: CASTTVGANVLTF

d_call: NA
clone_size: few
j_call: TRBJ2-3
v_call: TRBV5-1
cdr3_nt: NA
cdr3_aa: CASSFGSGDTQYF

d_call: TRBD1
clone_size: NA
j_call: TRBJ1-2
v_call: TRBV5-4
cdr3_nt: TGTGCCAGCCAAGCCGCAGGGGGTAAAGACTATGGCTACACCTTC
cdr3_aa: CASQAAGGKDYGYTF

d_call: NA
clone_size: few
j_call: TRBJ2-1
v_call: TRBV5-1
cdr3_nt: TGCGCCAGCAGCTTGGGGGGTTATCAGCAGTCCGGAGAGCAGTTCTTC
cdr3_aa: CASSLGGYQQSGEQFF

d_call: TRBD1
clone_size: NA
j_call: TRBJ2-7
v_call: TRBV27
cdr3_nt: TGTGCCAGCAGAACGAAGACAGGGGAGCCGTACGAGCAGTACTTC
cdr3_aa: CASRTKTGEPYEQYF

d_call: TRBD1
clone_size: few
j_call: TRBJ2-7
v_call: TRBV7-9
cdr3_nt: TGTGCCAGCAGCACCGGACAGGGCCCCTACGAGCAGTACTTC
cdr3_aa: CASSTGQGPYEQYF

d_call: NA
clone_size: few
j_call: TRBJ2-7
v_call: TRBV30
cdr3_nt: TGTGCCTGGAGTCCTAACTGGGGCGGGTACGAGCAGTACTTC
cdr3_aa: CAWSPNWGGYEQYF

d_call: NA
clone_size: NA
j_call: TRBJ2-1
v_call: TRBV10-2
cdr3_nt: TGCGCCAGCAGTGACCTTTCCTACAATGAGCAGTTCTTC
cdr3_aa: CASSDLSYNEQFF

d_call: NA
clone_size: few
j_call: TRBJ1-4
v_call: TRBV10-3
cdr3_nt: TGTGCCATCAGTGACATCGGGGGTCCTAATGAAAAACTGTTTTTT
cdr3_aa: CAISDIGGPNEKLFF

d_call: NA
clone_size: few
j_call: TRBJ2-1
v_call: TRBV7-9
cdr3_nt: TGTGCCAGCAGCTTGAACAGATACAATGAGCAGTTCTTC
cdr3_aa: CASSLNRYNEQFF

d_call: NA
clone_size: NA
j_call: TRBJ1-4
v_call: TRBV11-2
cdr3_nt: TGTGCCAGCAGCTCACCGACAGGAGAACTGTTTTTT
cdr3_aa: CASSSPTGELFF

d_call: NA
clone_size: NA
j_call: TRBJ2-3
v_call: TRBV29-1
cdr3_nt: TGCAGCGTTGCCTTGCTCACTGGCACAGATACGCAGTATTTT
cdr3_aa: CSVALLTGTDTQYF

d_call: NA
clone_size: NA
j_call: TRBJ2-3
v_call: TRBV19
cdr3_nt: TGTGCCAGTAGTATGTCGGCCGGGGCCGGGGATACGCAGTATTTT
cdr3_aa: CASSMSAGAGDTQYF

d_call: NA
clone_size: NA
j_call: TRBJ1-6
v_call: TRBV7-2
cdr3_nt: TGTGCCAGCAGCCAAGGTGGGGGGGGCGCTGGGTCACCCCTCCACTTT
cdr3_aa: CASSQGGGGAGSPLHF

d_call: NA
clone_size: few
j_call: TRBJ1-4
v_call: TRBV9
cdr3_nt: TGTGCCAGCAGCGTAGCAGGTCAGGGAGGTTACGAGGGAAGAAACGAAAAACTGTTTTTT
cdr3_aa: CASSVAGQGGYEGRNEKLFF

d_call: NA
clone_size: NA
j_call: TRBJ1-6
v_call: TRBV6-1
cdr3_nt: TGTGCCAGCAGTGCTGTGGAACGAAATTCACCCCTCCACTTT
cdr3_aa: CASSAVERNSPLHF

d_call: TRBD2
clone_size: NA
j_call: TRBJ2-5
v_call: TRBV28
cdr3_nt: TGTGCCAGCAGTTCGGCGGGACTAGCGGGGCATTCCCAAGAGACCCAGTACTTC
cdr3_aa: CASSSAGLAGHSQETQYF

d_call: NA
clone_size: few
j_call: TRBJ1-6
v_call: TRBV13
cdr3_nt: TGTGCCAGCAGCATCGCCCGGGGACAAGATAATTCACCCCTCCACTTT
cdr3_aa: CASSIARGQDNSPLHF

d_call: TRBD2
clone_size: NA
j_call: TRBJ2-7
v_call: TRBV7-9
cdr3_nt: TGTGCCAGCAGCCCCGGGACTAGCTTAGGCGAGCAGTACTTC
cdr3_aa: CASSPGTSLGEQYF

d_call: NA
clone_size: few
j_call: TRBJ1-2
v_call: TRBV5-4
cdr3_nt: TGTGCCAGCAGCTTCGACCGTCTCGGGGGCTACACCTTC
cdr3_aa: CASSFDRLGGYTF

d_call: TRBD2
clone_size: NA
j_call: TRBJ2-7
v_call: TRBV5-8
cdr3_nt: TGTGCCAGCAGCCTTCAATCCGGGGCCGGGGGGACCTACGAGCAGTACTTC
cdr3_aa: CASSLQSGAGGTYEQYF

d_call: NA
clone_size: NA
j_call: TRBJ2-5
v_call: TRBV5-6
cdr3_nt: TGTGCCAGCAGCTTCTTCGGCCAAGAGACCCAGTACTTC
cdr3_aa: CASSFFGQETQYF

d_call: TRBD1
clone_size: few
j_call: TRBJ2-5
v_call: TRBV5-4
cdr3_nt: TGTGCCAGCAGGACGGACAGGGGCGCCCGAGAGACCCAGTACTTC
cdr3_aa: CASRTDRGARETQYF

d_call: TRBD1
clone_size: NA
j_call: TRBJ1-2
v_call: TRBV2
cdr3_nt: TGTGCCAGCAGGCCACAGGGGGCCATCTATGGCTACACCTTC
cdr3_aa: CASRPQGAIYGYTF

d_call: TRBD2
clone_size: few
j_call: TRBJ2-3
v_call: TRBV11-3
cdr3_nt: TGTGCCAGCAGACTACTAGCGGGGGACAGCACAGATACGCAGTATTTT
cdr3_aa: CASRLLAGDSTDTQYF

d_call: NA
clone_size: few
j_call: TRBJ2-5
v_call: TRBV28
cdr3_nt: TGTGCCAGCAGTGCTTCTAGCGTCCTCCAAGAGACCCAGTACTTC
cdr3_aa: CASSASSVLQETQYF

d_call: NA
clone_size: few
j_call: TRBJ1-2
v_call: TRBV29-1
cdr3_nt: TGCAGCGTTGGTGTGGAAGGGGCCCGCTACACCTTC
cdr3_aa: CSVGVEGARYTF

d_call: NA
clone_size: few
j_call: TRBJ1-2
v_call: TRBV9
cdr3_nt: TGTGCCAGCAGCGTAGACGGGGCAGGCGGCTACACCTTC
cdr3_aa: CASSVDGAGGYTF

d_call: TRBD1
clone_size: NA
j_call: TRBJ2-1
v_call: TRBV30
cdr3_nt: TGTGCCTGGACGACAGGGGGCAATGAGCAGTTCTTC
cdr3_aa: CAWTTGGNEQFF

d_call: NA
clone_size: NA
j_call: TRBJ2-7
v_call: TRBV9
cdr3_nt: TGTGCCAGCAGCGCCGCCTTTTACTCCTACGAGCAGTACTTC
cdr3_aa: CASSAAFYSYEQYF

d_call: NA
clone_size: few
j_call: TRBJ2-1
v_call: TRBV18
cdr3_nt: TGTGCCAGCTCACCGGGCCTCGGCTCCTACAATGAGCAGTTCTTC
cdr3_aa: CASSPGLGSYNEQFF

d_call: NA
clone_size: few
j_call: TRBJ2-3
v_call: TRBV7-8
cdr3_nt: TGTGCCAGCAGACTTCACAGCACAGATACGCAGTATTTT
cdr3_aa: CASRLHSTDTQYF

d_call: NA
clone_size: NA
j_call: TRBJ2-2
v_call: TRBV30
cdr3_nt: TGTGCCTGTGAATTATTAGGGCAGTCGAACACCGGGGAGCTGTTTTTT
cdr3_aa: CACELLGQSNTGELFF

d_call: NA
clone_size: few
j_call: TRBJ1-1
v_call: TRBV6-5
cdr3_nt: TGTGCCAGCAGCAGACACGGGCGTGAAGCTTTCTTT
cdr3_aa: CASSRHGREAFF

d_call: NA
clone_size: few
j_call: TRBJ2-7
v_call: TRBV7-9
cdr3_nt: TGTGCCAGCAGCTTAGCGGAGGTCCGACCTTACGAGCAGTACTTC
cdr3_aa: CASSLAEVRPYEQYF

d_call: NA
clone_size: few
j_call: TRBJ1-4
v_call: TRBV6-5
cdr3_nt: TGTGCCAGCAGTCGACTAGAGATCGGGGAGAAACTGTTTTTT
cdr3_aa: CASSRLEIGEKLFF